The 2 T cell receptor beta chains below come from one sample, sequenced in a study of blood T cell repertoires in COVID-19. Only in-frame clones appear in the TCRdb table, and some are missing; sequencing was by immunoSEQ multiplex PCR. The sample comprises 200,000 to 300,000 clones, almost 85% of which are singletons, and more than 4% rests with the top ten. The specimen sequenced was peripheral blood. The receptors were gathered from a man aged 45-65 years with acute or convalescent COVID-19.

The chain uses TRBV6-5 and TRBJ1-6, with D perhaps matching TRBD1 (6 bases). Trimming cost V 5 bases and J 9 bases, with 17 bases left between them. CDR3 length: 15 residues. Per germline, CDR1 MNHEY and CDR2 SVGAGI. The DNA of the CDR3 is TGTGCCAGCAGTCGACAGGCCGGCGTAGGTTCACCCCTCCACTTT. Protein: CASSRQAGVGSPLHF.

V and J are TRBV27 and TRBJ1-2; no definite D call. The V end lost 8 bases, the J end lost 2 bases, and 12 bases lay between the germline ends. This CDR3 is built from 13 residues. The germline V gene has CDR1 MNHEY and CDR2 SMNVEV (reference sequence). CDR3: CASAPGGNYGYTF. The CDR3 nucleotides read TGTGCCAGCGCCCCAGGTGGAAACTATGGCTACACCTTC.